This is a list of T cell receptor beta chains from one sample in a study of cytomegalovirus exposure and HLA in healthy donors. The repertoire was sequenced with immunoSEQ multiplex PCR; TCRdb's copy has only in-frame clones and lacks some. The sample consists of approximately 190,000 clones, around 87% of them appearing once. The sample was PBMCs. Every receptor here comes from a man younger than 40 in good health and CMV-seronegative. The CDR3 runs from the conserved cysteine through the conserved F or W. The D gene is left open where the match is weak. Clone size, where shown, is once, few, many, or a class for clones that have expanded.

J gene: TRBJ1-1; D gene: -; V gene: TRBV4-1; clone size: -; CDR3 DNA: TGCGCCAGCAGCCAAGCTCGGACTAGTTTCCTGAACACTGAAGCTTTCTTT; CDR3 protein: CASSQARTSFLNTEAFF
J gene: TRBJ2-7; D gene: -; V gene: TRBV30; clone size: -; CDR3 DNA: TGTGCCTGGACTTCCCGCTCCTACGAGCAGTACTTC; CDR3 protein: CAWTSRSYEQYF
J gene: TRBJ2-2; D gene: TRBD1; V gene: TRBV28; clone size: -; CDR3 DNA: TGTGCCAGCAGTTCCTTCCCCGGACAGGGTCTAAACACCGGGGAGCTGTTTTTT; CDR3 protein: CASSSFPGQGLNTGELFF
J gene: TRBJ1-1; D gene: TRBD1; V gene: TRBV27; clone size: -; CDR3 DNA: TGTGCCAGCAGGGGCCCGGACAGGAGGACGAACACTGAAGCTTTCTTT; CDR3 protein: CASRGPDRRTNTEAFF
J gene: TRBJ2-5; D gene: TRBD2; V gene: TRBV7-2; clone size: -; CDR3 DNA: TGTGCCAGCAGCTTCGGACTAGCGGGGAAAGAGACCCAGTACTTC; CDR3 protein: CASSFGLAGKETQYF
J gene: TRBJ1-2; D gene: TRBD1; V gene: TRBV5-1; clone size: -; CDR3 DNA: TGCGCCAGCAGCCCCCAGGGGGCGGGGGGCTACACCTTC; CDR3 protein: CASSPQGAGGYTF
J gene: TRBJ1-3; D gene: -; V gene: TRBV9; clone size: few; CDR3 DNA: TGTGCCAGCAGCGTAGACTTAAGTGAAGGAAACACCATATATTTT; CDR3 protein: CASSVDLSEGNTIYF
J gene: TRBJ1-2; D gene: TRBD1; V gene: TRBV5-1; clone size: -; CDR3 DNA: TGCGCCAGCAGCCAGATACCGCCGGGACAGGGCTACTATGGCTACACCTTC; CDR3 protein: CASSQIPPGQGYYGYTF
J gene: TRBJ1-5; D gene: -; V gene: TRBV4-1; clone size: -; CDR3 DNA: TGCGCCAGCAGCGAAGGGCAGTATAGCAATCAGCCCCAGCATTTT; CDR3 protein: CASSEGQYSNQPQHF
J gene: TRBJ1-5; D gene: -; V gene: TRBV2; clone size: -; CDR3 DNA: TGTGCCAGCAAAGGGAACAGGGCTAGCAATCAGCCCCAGCATTTT; CDR3 protein: CASKGNRASNQPQHF
J gene: TRBJ2-1; D gene: -; V gene: TRBV7-2; clone size: -; CDR3 DNA: TGTGCCAGCAGCTTAGTTAGCGGTAAGCAGTTCTTC; CDR3 protein: CASSLVSGKQFF
J gene: TRBJ2-5; D gene: -; V gene: TRBV11-2; clone size: -; CDR3 DNA: TGTGCCAGCAGCTCCTTACTGGGGAGTTTGGAGACCCAGTACTTC; CDR3 protein: CASSSLLGSLETQYF
J gene: TRBJ2-7; D gene: -; V gene: TRBV2; clone size: -; CDR3 DNA: TGTGCCAGTAGCGGCCCTGCCTCCTACGAGCAGTACTTC; CDR3 protein: CASSGPASYEQYF
J gene: TRBJ2-2; D gene: -; V gene: TRBV6-6; clone size: -; CDR3 DNA: TGTGCCAGCAGACCGGACACAAACACCGGGGAGCTGTTTTTT; CDR3 protein: CASRPDTNTGELFF
J gene: TRBJ2-7; D gene: TRBD1; V gene: TRBV5-1; clone size: -; CDR3 DNA: TGCGCCAGCAGCCTTGACAGGGAACTTTACGAGCAGTACTTC; CDR3 protein: CASSLDRELYEQYF
J gene: TRBJ2-1; D gene: TRBD2; V gene: TRBV29-1; clone size: -; CDR3 DNA: TGCAGCCTTGGGGGGGTACAGTTCTACAATGAGCAGTTCTTC; CDR3 protein: CSLGGVQFYNEQFF
J gene: TRBJ1-1; D gene: TRBD1; V gene: TRBV5-4; clone size: -; CDR3 DNA: TGTGCCAGCAGCCGCGGGACAGGGGGGAACACTGAAGCTTTCTTT; CDR3 protein: CASSRGTGGNTEAFF
J gene: TRBJ1-1; D gene: -; V gene: TRBV7-9; clone size: -; CDR3 DNA: TGTGCCAGCAGCTTTTCTTTCCTGAACACTGAAGCTTTCTTT; CDR3 protein: CASSFSFLNTEAFF
J gene: TRBJ2-7; D gene: TRBD2; V gene: TRBV14; clone size: -; CDR3 DNA: TGTGCCAGCAGCCAAGTTCCCCGGCGGGAGAGGTACTACGAGCAGTACTTC; CDR3 protein: CASSQVPRRERYYEQYF
J gene: TRBJ1-1; D gene: -; V gene: TRBV2; clone size: once; CDR3 DNA: TGTGCCAGCAGGGGGGGGAGACTGAACACTGAAGCTTTCTTT; CDR3 protein: CASRGGRLNTEAFF
J gene: TRBJ2-4; D gene: -; V gene: TRBV28; clone size: -; CDR3 DNA: TGTGCCAGCAGTTTAATCTCTCAGGGAGCCAAAAACATTCAGTACTTC; CDR3 protein: CASSLISQGAKNIQYF
J gene: TRBJ2-2; D gene: -; V gene: TRBV7-9; clone size: -; CDR3 DNA: TGTTCCAGCATTCGTACCGCAGGGACGAACACCGGGGAGCTGTTTTTT; CDR3 protein: CSSIRTAGTNTGELFF
J gene: TRBJ2-5; D gene: -; V gene: TRBV11-3; clone size: -; CDR3 DNA: TGTGCCAGCAGCTTAGGGGGTGGGGGGGCCGAGACCCAGTACTTC; CDR3 protein: CASSLGGGGAETQYF